Following are 20 T cell receptor beta chains from one sample sequenced in a study of T cells in tumors and immune-related adverse events. Assay used: immunoSEQ multiplex PCR; TCRdb lists only in-frame clones, some missing. Of 9,000 to 13,000 clones in the sample, 85% to 95% are singletons; the top ten hold roughly 1.5%. The sequences come from lymph node tissue, collected from a patient treated with anti-PD-1 therapy. These receptors were collected from a female donor with metastatic renal cell carcinoma.

This clone was detected only once. The chain recombines TRBV5-1 with TRBJ2-1; D unclear. The CDR3 runs to 14 residues. From germline, CDR1 is SGHRS and CDR2 YFSETQ. V shed 6 bases and J shed 0 bases, with 10 bases lying between them. The CDR3 here is CASNSRTSYNEQFF. The CDR3 bases are TGCGCCAGCAACAGTCGAACCTCCTACAATGAGCAGTTCTTC. Using reference TRBV5-1 and TRBJ2-1 for the parts outside the CDR3, the full variable domain is KAGVTQTPRYLIKTRGQQVTLSCSPISGHRSVSWYQQTPGQGLQFLFEYFSETQRNKGNFPGRFSGRQFSNSRSEMNVSTLELGDSALYLCASNSRTSYNEQFFGPGTRLTVL.

The chain combines TRBV11-3 with TRBJ2-5; weak D call: TRBD2 (5 bases). From germline, CDR1 is SGHNT and CDR2 YENEEA. The V end was cut by 0 bases, the J end by 6 bases, with 17 bases between. The CDR3 covers 16 residues. In DNA, the CDR3 is TGTGCCAGCAGCTTAGATTGGAGTGGGGTCGGGAAGACCCAGTACTTC. It yields the protein CASSLDWSGVGKTQYF.

This clone has more than one count but fewer than ten. This chain uses TRBV27 with TRBJ1-2; D possibly corresponds to TRBD1 (5 bases). Germline lookup yields CDR1 MNHEY and CDR2 SMNVEV (reference sequence). V was pared by 6 bases and J by 5 bases, with 13 bases between. CDR3 length: 13 amino acids. CDR3 in DNA: TGTGCCAGCAGCGTCGACAGTGAATATGGCTACACCTTC. Residues: CASSVDSEYGYTF.

The chain is built from TRBV4-2 and TRBJ2-1; 7 bases agree with TRBD2. Trimming took 0 bases from V and 3 from J; bases not matched to a gene: 8. This CDR3 comprises 17 residues. Germline V gene lookup returns CDR1 LGHNA and CDR2 YNFKEQ. This chain's CDR3 is CASSQDVAGVVYNEQFF. The CDR3 nucleotides read TGTGCCAGCAGCCAAGATGTGGCGGGGGTGGTCTACAATGAGCAGTTCTTC.

This chain uses TRBV28 with TRBJ2-5; 14 bases agree with TRBD2. CDR1 is MDHEN, CDR2 SYDVKM, per germline. The V gene end was trimmed by 4 bases and the J gene end by 9 bases; junction bases not matched to a gene: 16. The length of the CDR3 is 18 residues. The CDR3 region has the DNA TGTGCCAGCAGTTCCCATGGACTAGCGGGAGGTGCCCTTGGTTCCCAGTACTTC. It codes for CASSSHGLAGGALGSQYF.

CDR3 in amino acids: CASSQDPTNQPQHF. The DNA for the CDR3 is TGCGCCAGCAGCCAAGATCCAACCAATCAGCCCCAGCATTTT. This chain joins TRBV4-1 and TRBJ1-5; D gene unclear. The CDR3 length is 14 residues. V lost 0 bases to trimming and J lost 3 bases, with 6 bases between them. Germline-derived CDR1 and CDR2 are MGHRA and YSYEKL.

The CDR3 is CASLRDRNTEAFF. CDR3 nucleotides: TGTGCCAGCTTACGGGACAGGAACACTGAAGCTTTCTTT. The rearrangement joins TRBV7-2 to TRBJ1-1, with 7 bases that match TRBD1. Trimming cost V 8 bases and J 1 base; bases outside gene matches: 4. This CDR3 comprises 13 residues. The germline V gene encodes CDR1 SGHTA and CDR2 FQGNSA. The whole variable domain, filled in from reference TRBV7-2 and TRBJ1-1, reads GAGVSQSPSNKVTEKGKDVELRCDPISGHTALYWYRQSLGQGLEFLIYFQGNSAPDKSGLPSDRFSAERTGGSVSTLTIQRTQQEDSAVYLCASLRDRNTEAFFGQGTRLTVV.

This clone was found a few times. The genes are TRBV6-1 and TRBJ2-2, with D uncertain. V was clipped by 6 bases and J by 2 bases, with 7 bases between them. Germline lookup yields CDR1 MNHNS and CDR2 SASEGT. CDR3 size: 13 residues. In DNA, the CDR3 is TGTGCCAGCAGCCAGACAAACACCGGGGAGCTGTTTTTT. It yields the protein CASSQTNTGELFF.

V and J are TRBV19 and TRBJ2-3, with 8 bases identical to TRBD2. The CDR3 is made up of 15 amino acids. CDR1 is LNHDA and CDR2 is SQIVND in the germline V gene (reference sequence). After removal of 6 bases from V and 3 bases from J, the junction contained 8 bases not matched to a gene. CDR3 DNA sequence: TGTGCCAGTAGGAATAGCGGGGACCCGACAGATACGCAGTATTTT. This sequence encodes CASRNSGDPTDTQYF.

This rearrangement joins TRBV10-3 to TRBJ2-2; D might be TRBD1 (5 bases). The CDR3 sequence is 16 residues long. V dropped 3 bases and J dropped 1 base, with 12 bases sitting between them. CDR1 is ENHRY, CDR2 SYGVKD, per germline. The CDR3 nucleotides are TGTGCCATCAGTGATCCTGGGCAGGGGAACACCGGGGAGCTGTTTTTT. It translates to CAISDPGQGNTGELFF.

This chain joins TRBV5-4 and TRBJ2-5; D might be TRBD1 (6 bases). Germline V gene lookup returns CDR1 SGHNT and CDR2 YYREEE (reference sequence). The CDR3 has 15 amino acids. V was cut by 0 bases and J by 5 bases, with 14 bases left in between. This CDR3 is CASSLGSRTAETQYF. The CDR3 region has the DNA TGTGCCAGCAGCTTGGGATCAAGGACAGCGGAGACCCAGTACTTC.

This clone was detected once. J is TRBJ2-3 and V is TRBV6-1, with 8 positions matching TRBD2. The CDR3 extends over 13 amino acids. In germline, CDR1 is MNHNS, CDR2 SASEGT. V dropped 10 bases and J dropped 3; count of bases not matched to a gene: 6. The CDR3 DNA sequence: TGTGCCACCCGGAGCGGGAGTACAGATACGCAGTATTTT. Translating gives CATRSGSTDTQYF.

This sequence joins TRBV6-4 and TRBJ1-1, with D hard to call. This CDR3 comprises 15 residues. Per germline, CDR1 MRHNA and CDR2 SNTAGT. V lost 3 bases and J lost 5, with 16 bases in between. The CDR3 sequence: CASSEFLVLRTEAFF. DNA of the CDR3: TGTGCCAGCAGTGAATTCCTTGTATTACGTACTGAAGCTTTCTTT.

The chain carries TRBV13 and TRBJ2-7; D may be TRBD1 (6 bases). The CDR3 loop spans 15 amino acids. Germline V gene sequence: CDR1 PRHDT, CDR2 FYEKMQ (reference sequence). Trimming removed 1 base from V and 1 base from J, with 11 bases in between. In DNA, the CDR3 is TGTGCCAGCAGCTTAGAGGGGGACCCTTCCTACGAGCAGTACTTC. This codes for CASSLEGDPSYEQYF.

V gene TRBV4-2 combines with J gene TRBJ2-7; 11 bases fit TRBD1. CDR3 length: 16 residues. CDR1 and CDR2 (germline): LGHNA, YNFKEQ. After removal of 1 base from V and 2 bases from J, the junction contained 4 bases not matched to a gene. The CDR3 DNA follows: TGTGCCAGCAGCCAAGCCGCGGGACAGGGGGCCTACGAGCAGTACTTC. This gives the protein CASSQAAGQGAYEQYF.

The chain joins TRBV28 to TRBJ1-4, with a possible D match to TRBD1 (6 bases). The CDR3 has 14 residues. V was pared by 6 bases and J by 7 bases, with 15 bases between. Germline CDR1 reads MDHEN; CDR2 reads SYDVKM. The CDR3 sequence: CASSRPGQSEKLFF. The CDR3 DNA sequence: TGTGCCAGCAGCCGCCCGGGACAAAGTGAAAAACTGTTTTTT.

This clone appeared once. This chain links TRBV30 with TRBJ2-7, with TRBD1 matching over 7 bases. Looked up from germline, CDR1 is GTSNPN and CDR2 is SVGIG (reference sequence). Trimming took 4 bases from V and 0 from J; bases not matched to a gene: 6. The CDR3 spans 14 residues. The CDR3 DNA is TGTGCCTGGAATAAAGGGACAGTCTCCTACGAGCAGTACTTC. This translates into CAWNKGTVSYEQYF.

This chain connects TRBV5-6 to TRBJ2-7; TRBD1 matches at 11 bases. J gave up 3 bases and V 4 bases, and 3 bases lay outside the gene matches. Germline loops: CDR1 SGHDT, CDR2 YYEEEE. The CDR3 loop spans 14 amino acids. CDR3 in amino acids: CASSGGTGGYEQYF. The CDR3 DNA follows: TGTGCCAGCAGCGGAGGGACAGGGGGCTACGAGCAGTACTTC.

The V call is TRBV7-9, the J call TRBJ1-1; a possible D gene is TRBD1 (6 bases). The CDR3 length is 14 residues. Germline V gives CDR1 SEHNR, CDR2 FQNEAQ (reference sequence). The ends were cut back, 4 bases at V and 3 bases at J, with 12 bases in the middle. The CDR3: CASSSRGLDTEAFF. The CDR3 nucleotides read TGTGCCAGCAGCTCCCGGGGGCTGGACACTGAAGCTTTCTTT.

The chain joins TRBV5-1 to TRBJ1-3; 9 bases are a match to TRBD1. This CDR3 spans 17 amino acids. V dropped 2 bases and J dropped 0; count of bases not matched to a gene: 6. The germline V gene encodes CDR1 SGHRS and CDR2 YFSETQ. The DNA for the CDR3 is TGCGCCAGCAGCTTTACCGGGACAGGGCGCTCTGGAAACACCATATATTTT. Amino acid sequence: CASSFTGTGRSGNTIYF.